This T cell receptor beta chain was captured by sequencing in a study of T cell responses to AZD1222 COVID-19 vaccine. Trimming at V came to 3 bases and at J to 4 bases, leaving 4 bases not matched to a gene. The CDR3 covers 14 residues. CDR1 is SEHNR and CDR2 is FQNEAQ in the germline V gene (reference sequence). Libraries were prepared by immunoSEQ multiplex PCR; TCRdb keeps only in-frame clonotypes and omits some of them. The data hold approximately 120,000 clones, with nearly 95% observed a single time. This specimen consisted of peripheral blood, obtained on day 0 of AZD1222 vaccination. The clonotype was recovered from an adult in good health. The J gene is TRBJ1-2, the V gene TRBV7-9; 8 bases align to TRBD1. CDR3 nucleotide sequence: TGTGCCAGCAGCTTTACGACAGGGGCCTATGGCTACACCTTC. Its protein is CASSFTTGAYGYTF.